This T cell receptor beta chain was captured by sequencing in a study of patients and donors after allogeneic stem cell transplantation. This clonotype was picked up a small number of times. The germline V and J ends were trimmed by 4 bases and 2 bases, with 14 bases remaining between them. Per the germline V gene, CDR1 is MGHRA and CDR2 is YSYEKL. The length of the CDR3 is 15 residues. TCRdb reprocessed the RT-PCR reads via MiXCR and lists one record per CDR3 protein. The sample carries about a million distinct CDR3 sequences, about a sixth recorded once. What was sequenced was blood, either unsorted or a sorted T cell fraction (not recorded which). This TCR was sampled from a human donor who was either an allogeneic HSCT recipient or a stem cell or donor lymphocyte infusion donor (not recorded which). It is not recorded whose cells these are; they may come from a transplant donor. This chain connects TRBV4-1 to TRBJ1-2; tentative D call: TRBD1 (6 bases). The CDR3 loop reads CASSLRQGQNYGYTF. CDR3 nucleotide sequence: TGCGCCAGCAGCCTGAGGCAGGGACAAAACTATGGCTACACCTTC.